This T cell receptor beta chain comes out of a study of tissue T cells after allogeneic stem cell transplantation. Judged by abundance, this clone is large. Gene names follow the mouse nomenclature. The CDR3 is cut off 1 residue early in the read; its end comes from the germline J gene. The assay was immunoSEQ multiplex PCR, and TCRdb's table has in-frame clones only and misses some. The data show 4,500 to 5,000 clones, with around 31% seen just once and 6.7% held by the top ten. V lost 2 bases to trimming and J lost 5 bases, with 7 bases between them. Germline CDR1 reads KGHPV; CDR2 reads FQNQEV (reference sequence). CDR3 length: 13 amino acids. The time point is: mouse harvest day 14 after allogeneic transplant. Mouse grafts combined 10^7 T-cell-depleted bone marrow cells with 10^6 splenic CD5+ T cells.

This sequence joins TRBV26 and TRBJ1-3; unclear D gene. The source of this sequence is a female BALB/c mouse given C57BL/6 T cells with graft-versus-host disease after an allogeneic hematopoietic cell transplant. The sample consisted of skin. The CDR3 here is CASSLPARNTLYF. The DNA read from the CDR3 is TGTGCCAGCAGTCTGCCGGCAAGAAATACGCTCTAT.